A selection of T cell receptor beta chains follows, all from one sample in a study of cytomegalovirus exposure and HLA in healthy donors. The data were produced by immunoSEQ multiplex PCR, yet TCRdb's version contains in-frame clones alone and is incomplete. The table records under 150,000 clones, approximately 80% of them present only once. What was sequenced was PBMCs. All receptors come from a man in his forties or fifties in good health and CMV-seronegative. CDR3s include the opening cysteine and the closing phenylalanine or tryptophan. D genes are given only for firm matches.

d_gene	v_gene	j_gene	len	CDR3aa
-	TRBV6-6	TRBJ1-4	13	CASRRGTNEKLFF
TRBD2	TRBV11-3	TRBJ2-2	17	CASSLSGTSTDTGELFF
-	TRBV28	TRBJ1-5	15	CASRMTGRGNQPQHF
-	TRBV2	TRBJ1-5	13	CASSEGVGQPQHF
-	TRBV5-1	TRBJ2-1	18	CASSYFILGAGRGDEQFF
-	TRBV6-5	TRBJ1-2	13	CASSRRGGYGYTF
-	TRBV27	TRBJ2-7	14	CASSWRGATHEQYF
-	TRBV4-1	TRBJ2-1	15	CASSRAPGDYNEQFF
-	TRBV5-1	TRBJ2-2	14	CASSLGDNTGELFF
TRBD1	TRBV19	TRBJ2-3	15	CASSRDRIGTDTQYF
-	TRBV28	TRBJ2-7	20	CASSFPRQGAGSGRAYEQYF
-	TRBV6-5	TRBJ1-1	11	CASRGGTEAFF
TRBD1	TRBV2	TRBJ1-1	14	CASSSTGENTEAFF
-	TRBV11-2	TRBJ2-3	14	CASSPSGSTDTQYF
-	TRBV6-6	TRBJ2-3	15	CASSYSRGITDTQYF
TRBD1	TRBV7-9	TRBJ1-4	16	CASSAFTDRGDEKLFF
TRBD2	TRBV15	TRBJ2-3	18	CATSRDRTSGTRTDTQYF
TRBD1	TRBV18	TRBJ2-1	16	CASSLTGTGDINEQFF
TRBD1	TRBV5-1	TRBJ2-7	15	CASSLKGTGDVEQYF
TRBD1	TRBV9	TRBJ1-2	14	CASSVVGGNYGYTF
TRBD2	TRBV29-1	TRBJ2-7	14	CSVDLAGRPYEQYF
-	TRBV9	TRBJ1-5	13	CASSTETDQPQHF
TRBD1	TRBV6-5	TRBJ2-3	15	CAIAPRQGATDTQYF
-	TRBV4-3	TRBJ1-4	13	CASSQEVREKLFF
-	TRBV29-1	TRBJ1-1	14	CSARTGQGNTEAFF
TRBD2	TRBV15	TRBJ2-1	15	CATSRGTSGRNEQFF
-	TRBV19	TRBJ2-2	17	CASSIGFKRSNTGELFF
-	TRBV28	TRBJ1-1	11	CASSLSTEAFF
-	TRBV6-6	TRBJ2-7	13	CASSNQGGDEQYF
-	TRBV11-2	TRBJ2-7	13	CASSAQTGLEQYF
TRBD1	TRBV27	TRBJ1-1	14	CASSSGQGWTEAFF
-	TRBV6-1	TRBJ2-1	15	CASKVGASSYNEQFF
TRBD1	TRBV18	TRBJ2-4	19	CASSHRAETGNLAKNIQYF
TRBD2	TRBV10-1	TRBJ2-1	19	CASSESVLAGVGVGYEQFF
TRBD2	TRBV7-9	TRBJ2-1	17	CASSPPGGGNSYNEQFF
TRBD1	TRBV6-6	TRBJ2-2	15	CASSPDRGQTGELFF
-	TRBV28	TRBJ1-2	13	CASSFSEVYGYTF
-	TRBV10-3	TRBJ2-7	13	CAIRGQPSYEQYF
TRBD2	TRBV5-1	TRBJ2-5	16	CASRETSGRAWETQYF
-	TRBV7-8	TRBJ1-1	15	CASSLDLMGATEAFF
-	TRBV14	TRBJ1-1	13	CASRVQSNTEAFF
-	TRBV30	TRBJ1-2	13	CAWSRDRPYGYTF
-	TRBV5-1	TRBJ2-3	17	CASSFGGQTLNTDTQYF
TRBD2	TRBV5-1	TRBJ2-7	15	CASSPGTSGSSKEYF